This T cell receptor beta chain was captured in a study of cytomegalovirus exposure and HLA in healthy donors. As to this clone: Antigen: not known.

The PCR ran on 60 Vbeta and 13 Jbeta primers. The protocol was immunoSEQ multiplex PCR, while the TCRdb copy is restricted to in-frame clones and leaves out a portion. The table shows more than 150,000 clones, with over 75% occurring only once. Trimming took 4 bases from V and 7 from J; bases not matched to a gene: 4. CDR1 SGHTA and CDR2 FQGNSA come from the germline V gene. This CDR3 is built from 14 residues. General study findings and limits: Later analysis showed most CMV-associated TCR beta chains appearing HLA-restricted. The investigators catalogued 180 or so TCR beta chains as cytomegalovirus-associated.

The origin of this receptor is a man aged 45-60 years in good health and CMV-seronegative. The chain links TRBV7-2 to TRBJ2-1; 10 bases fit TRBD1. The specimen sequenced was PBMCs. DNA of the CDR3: TGTGCCAGCAGCTGGACAGGGGGGAGTAATGAGCAGTTCTTC. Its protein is CASSWTGGSNEQFF.